These 30 T cell receptor beta chains share one sample of origin, sequenced in a study of T cells after yellow fever vaccination. TCRdb called the 5' RACE reads again in MiXCR, with one record for every CDR3 protein. Found here are 500,000 to 650,000 distinct CDR3 sequences, less than 20% of them singletons; the top ten hold 15% to 20%. The source material was PBMCs, sampled 5 to 6 days after the first yellow fever vaccination. The receptors originated from a man aged 18 to 35 who received the YFV17D yellow fever vaccine.

V gene TRBV29-1 combines with J gene TRBJ2-3, with a tentative D call TRBD1 (6 bases). CDR1 and CDR2 (germline): SQVTM, ANQGSEA. Trimming stripped 7 bases from V and 2 bases from J, with 10 bases between. The CDR3 totals 12 residues. CDR3 bases: TGCAGCGCTGCAGGGGTCACAGATACGCAGTATTTT. It translates to CSAAGVTDTQYF.

This clonotype was detected only a few times. This chain joins TRBV7-9 and TRBJ2-3; D remains unclear. CDR1 and CDR2 from the germline V gene are SEHNR and FQNEAQ (reference sequence). The CDR3 length is 12 residues. Trimming cost V 6 bases and J 5 bases, with 9 bases left between them. DNA of the CDR3: TGTGCCAGCAGGGGAAGCCGAGATACGCAGTATTTT. Its translation is CASRGSRDTQYF. The full variable domain, in which reference TRBV7-9 and TRBJ2-3 provide the parts outside the CDR3, is DTGVSQNPRHKITKRGQNVTFRCDPISEHNRLYWYRQTLGQGPEFLTYFQNEAQLEKSRLLSDRFSAERPKGSFSTLEIQRTEQGDSAMYLCASRGSRDTQYFGPGTRLTVL.

A note on this clonotype: An end of the junction differs from the germline gene, which may be a read error. The CDR3 protein is CSAMITSGGITDTHYF. CDR3 in DNA: TGCAGTGCCATGATAACTAGCGGGGGAATTACAGATACGCACTATTTT. The chain is built from TRBV20-1 and TRBJ2-3, with 11 bases lining up with TRBD2. The CDR3 spans 16 residues. Germline CDR1 DFQATT, CDR2 SNEGSKA (reference sequence).

The CDR3 DNA is TGTGCCAGCAAGGGAACAGAGGACCGGGAGCTGTTTTTT. It codes for CASKGTEDRELFF. The J gene is TRBJ2-2, the V gene TRBV12-3 or TRBV12-4, with unresolved D. V was clipped by 7 bases and J by 9 bases, with 15 bases between them. The CDR3 is 13 amino acids.

The V call is TRBV5-1, the J call TRBJ1-1, with 9 bases fitting TRBD1. This CDR3 has 14 residues. Germline-derived CDR1 and CDR2 are SGHRS and YFSETQ. The trim removed 5 bases at V and 6 bases at J, leaving 8 bases unmatched. The DNA for the CDR3 is TGCGCCAGCAGATTGAGACAGGGGGTCTCTGAAGCTTTCTTT. As protein: CASRLRQGVSEAFF.

The chain carries TRBV7-3 and TRBJ2-3; D is uncertain. V was clipped by 1 base and J by 4 bases, with 9 bases between them. Germline CDR1 is SGHTA and CDR2 is FQGTGA. This CDR3 is 14 amino acids long. The CDR3 coding sequence is TGTGCCAGCAGCTTAAGGTCCGGGCCAGATACGCAGTATTTT. This sequence encodes CASSLRSGPDTQYF.

There are a few counts of this clonotype. The chain carries TRBV6-5 and TRBJ1-1; the D is unclear. V lost 5 bases and J 1 base, leaving 11 bases between the germline ends. The CDR3 loop spans 14 amino acids. Germline CDR1 reads MNHEY; CDR2 reads SVGAGI. As DNA, the CDR3 is TGTGCCAGCAGTACTGTGGCCAGGAACACTGAAGCTTTCTTT. It is translated as CASSTVARNTEAFF.

This clonotype was picked up a small number of times. This chain joins TRBV4-3 and TRBJ2-3; 12 bases are shared with TRBD2. The V and J ends lost 5 bases and 5 bases, in that order; junction bases with no gene match: 14. Germline V gene data show CDR1 as LGHNA and CDR2 as YSLEER. The CDR3 runs 18 residues. The CDR3 DNA reads as TGCGCCAGCAGCATACTCCCCCCTAGCGGGGGGGCCGTAGATACGCAGTATTTT. This codes for CASSILPPSGGAVDTQYF.

The table lists this clonotype with a few counts. V is TRBV5-5 and J is TRBJ2-1; 11 positions agree with TRBD2. V was clipped by 4 bases and J by 10 bases; unmatched bases: 13. This CDR3 spans 16 amino acids. The germline gives CDR1 SGHKS, CDR2 YYEKEE (reference sequence). CDR3 sequence reads: CASSRAATSGVIEQFF. For the CDR3, the DNA is TGTGCCAGCAGCCGGGCGGCGACTAGCGGGGTAATAGAGCAGTTCTTC.

The gene calls are TRBV9 and TRBJ2-7; 7 positions match TRBD2. CDR1 SGDLS and CDR2 YYNGEE come from the germline V gene. This CDR3 has 16 residues. V gave up 4 bases and J gave up 0 bases; unmatched junction bases: 10. The CDR3 DNA reads TGTGCCAGCAGCAAAGGGAGCGGGATTACCTCCTACGAGCAGTACTTC. It encodes CASSKGSGITSYEQYF.

The V gene is TRBV5-1, the J gene TRBJ2-5, with 15 bases aligning to TRBD2. Germline V gives CDR1 SGHRS, CDR2 YFSETQ. With V trimmed by 2 bases and J by 5 bases, 4 bases remained unmatched. The CDR3 runs 16 residues. CDR3 in DNA: TGCGCCAGCAGCTTCGGGACTAGCGGGGGGATTGAGACCCAGTACTTC. Protein sequence: CASSFGTSGGIETQYF.

At least ten counts were recorded for this clonotype. This chain joins TRBV5-1 and TRBJ2-5; tentative D call: TRBD1 (6 bases). Deletions cut 3 bases from V and 8 bases from J, with 14 bases between. The CDR3 contains 13 residues. Germline V gene lookup returns CDR1 SGHRS and CDR2 YFSETQ. This chain's CDR3 is CASSWDTAATQYF. CDR3 DNA: TGCGCCAGCAGCTGGGACACCGCGGCAACCCAGTACTTC.

The rearrangement links TRBV20-1 to TRBJ1-4; D uncertain. The ends were cut back, 2 bases at V and 0 bases at J, with 7 bases in the middle. Germline CDR1 is DFQATT and CDR2 is SNEGSKA (reference sequence). The CDR3 is 14 amino acids. The CDR3 spells CSARLGTTNEKLFF. CDR3 nucleotide sequence: TGCAGTGCTAGATTGGGGACAACTAATGAAAAACTGTTTTTT.

The CDR3 protein is CATSRDRGDGSPLHF. The CDR3 nucleotides are TGTGCCACCAGCAGAGATCGGGGTGATGGTTCACCCCTCCACTTT. This chain joins TRBV15 and TRBJ1-6; D remains unclear. Trimming pared 0 bases from V and 9 bases from J, leaving 12 bases between. The CDR3 runs to 15 residues. Germline CDR1 and CDR2: LNHNV and YYDKDF (reference sequence). The full variable domain, rest sourced from reference TRBV15 and TRBJ1-6, is DAMVIQNPRYQVTQFGKPVTLSCSQTLNHNVMYWYQQKSSQAPKLLFHYYDKDFNNEADTPDNFQSRRPNTSFCFLDIRSPGLGDTAMYLCATSRDRGDGSPLHFGNGTRLTVT.

This clonotype was recorded a few times. The rearrangement joins TRBV3-1 to TRBJ2-3; D is unclear. The CDR3 extends over 16 amino acids. Germline loops: CDR1 LGHDT, CDR2 YNNKEL (reference sequence). Trimming pared 1 base from V and 4 bases from J, leaving 15 bases between. Here the CDR3 DNA reads TGTGCCAGCAGCCAAGGAGAGTATATTGGCTCAGATACGCAGTATTTT. Translation: CASSQGEYIGSDTQYF.

The genes are TRBV7-6 and TRBJ1-1; D uncertain. This CDR3 is 12 amino acids long. V was cut by 4 bases and J by 7 bases, with 10 bases left in between. Germline V gives CDR1 SGHVS, CDR2 FNYEAQ. The CDR3 protein is CASSSKGFEAFF. CDR3 nucleotide sequence: TGTGCCAGCAGCTCAAAAGGTTTTGAAGCTTTCTTT. Full variable domain (rest looked up from reference TRBV7-6 and TRBJ1-1): GAGVSQSPRYKVTKRGQDVALRCDPISGHVSLYWYRQALGQGPEFLTYFNYEAQQDKSGLPNDRFSAERPEGSISTLTIQRTEQRDSAMYRCASSSKGFEAFFGQGTRLTVV.

The chain joins TRBV15 to TRBJ2-5, with TRBD1 identical over 7 bases. Per the germline V gene, CDR1 is LNHNV and CDR2 is YYDKDF (reference sequence). V dropped 4 bases and J dropped 2; count of bases not matched to a gene: 1. CDR3 size: 13 residues. This CDR3 reads CATSKGQQETQYF. The CDR3 DNA follows: TGTGCCACCAGCAAGGGACAGCAAGAGACCCAGTACTTC. Looking up the rest from reference TRBV15 and TRBJ2-5 gives the full variable domain: DAMVIQNPRYQVTQFGKPVTLSCSQTLNHNVMYWYQQKSSQAPKLLFHYYDKDFNNEADTPDNFQSRRPNTSFCFLDIRSPGLGDTAMYLCATSKGQQETQYFGPGTRLLVL.

This clonotype came up a few times. The rearrangement uses TRBV7-8 and TRBJ2-5, with TRBD2 matching 9 bases. This CDR3 has 14 amino acids. Trimming took 9 bases from V and 2 from J; bases not matched to a gene: 7. Germline lookup yields CDR1 SGHVS and CDR2 FQNEAQ. The chain's CDR3 is CASRKSGGQETQYF. CDR3 DNA sequence: TGTGCCAGTCGGAAAAGCGGGGGGCAAGAGACCCAGTACTTC.

Comments on this clonotype: Mismatch with germline at one junction end may stem from a read error. The J gene is TRBJ1-1, the V gene TRBV5-1; D possibly corresponds to TRBD1 (6 bases). The CDR3 is made up of 15 amino acids. Germline CDR1 is SGHRS and CDR2 is YFSETQ. The CDR3 spells CASSLIGGTDTEVFF. The CDR3 region has the DNA TGCGCCAGCAGCTTGATCGGGGGCACGGACACTGAAGTTTTCTTT. The entire variable domain, with the rest obtained from reference TRBV5-1 and TRBJ1-1, is as follows: KAGVTQTPRYLIKTRGQQVTLSCSPISGHRSVSWYQQTPGQGLQFLFEYFSETQRNKGNFPGRFSGRQFSNSRSEMNVSTLELGDSALYLCASSLIGGTDTEVFFGQGTRLTVV.

The CDR3 sequence is CASSPGTGVLTF. CDR3 nucleotides: TGTGCCAGCAGCCCCGGGACCGGCGTCCTGACTTTC. J is TRBJ2-6 and V is TRBV6-4; D possibly matches TRBD1 or TRBD2 (5 bases each). Germline CDR1 is MRHNA and CDR2 is SNTAGT. V lost 6 bases, J lost 12 bases, and 12 bases lay in between. This CDR3 has 12 residues.

This clonotype came up a few times. This chain links TRBV5-1 with TRBJ1-2, with D tentatively TRBD1 (5 bases). The CDR3 consists of 14 residues. Germline V lookup: CDR1 SGHRS, CDR2 YFSETQ. Trimming cost V 5 bases and J 5 bases, with 16 bases left between them. CDR3 nucleotide sequence: TGCGCCAGCAGGCAGGGTGACCCTGGGTATGGCTACACCTTC. This encodes CASRQGDPGYGYTF.

This clonotype has just a few counts. The chain has TRBV20-1 and TRBJ1-1; possibly TRBD1 for D (5 bases). V was clipped by 1 base and J by 3 bases, with 12 bases between them. The germline V gene has CDR1 DFQATT and CDR2 SNEGSKA (reference sequence). The CDR3 contains 14 residues. CDR3 loop: CSARGMGRYTEAFF. CDR3 bases: TGCAGTGCTAGAGGTATGGGACGATACACTGAAGCTTTCTTT.

Here the CDR3 reads CASSLGADSSYEQYF. The CDR3 DNA follows: TGTGCCAGCAGCTTGGGGGCAGACAGCTCCTACGAGCAGTACTTC. The genes are TRBV5-4 and TRBJ2-7, with a tentative D call TRBD1 (5 bases). V gave up 0 bases and J gave up 0 bases, with 10 bases separating them. There are 15 residues in the CDR3. Germline V CDR1 and CDR2: SGHNT, YYREEE (reference sequence).

The chain links TRBV7-9 to TRBJ2-1; TRBD1 agrees at 8 bases. The germline gives CDR1 SEHNR, CDR2 FQNEAQ (reference sequence). Trimming cost V 5 bases and J 12 bases; bases outside gene matches: 6. The CDR3 is 12 residues long. CDR3 sequence reads: CASSRGQGRQFF. The DNA of the CDR3 is TGTGCCAGCAGCCGAGGACAGGGAAGGCAGTTCTTC.

This clonotype came up a few times. The V gene is TRBV24-1, the J gene TRBJ2-7, with 8 bases that match TRBD2. With 0 bases clipped from V and 1 base from J, the junction kept 7 bases outside the gene matches. The CDR3 contains 17 residues. Germline V gene sequence: CDR1 KGHDR, CDR2 SFDVKD. CDR3: CATSDLSPAGGSYEQYV. As DNA, the CDR3 is TGTGCCACCAGTGATTTGAGTCCGGCGGGGGGATCCTACGAGCAGTACGTC.

This clonotype occurred a few times. The rearrangement joins TRBV4-1 to TRBJ2-1, with 11 bases that match TRBD2. Looked up from germline, CDR1 is MGHRA and CDR2 is YSYEKL. V lost 1 base to trimming and J lost 6 bases; unmatched junction nucleotides: 20. This CDR3 is built from 21 residues. CDR3 DNA: TGCGCCAGCAGCCAAGCCCCCGGGGGTAGCGGGGGGGCCCAGAAAGGCAATGAGCAGTTCTTC. Its translation is CASSQAPGGSGGAQKGNEQFF.

This clonotype was detected only a few times. CDR3 sequence: CASSVEGMNTEAFF. In DNA form, the CDR3 reads TGTGCCAGCAGCGTAGAAGGAATGAACACTGAAGCTTTCTTT. The chain uses TRBV9 and TRBJ1-1; D is undetermined. The CDR3 sequence is 14 residues long. Germline CDR1 is SGDLS and CDR2 is YYNGEE. Trimming removed 0 bases from V and 0 bases from J, with 6 bases in between.

The chain links TRBV6-1 to TRBJ1-1, with D possibly matching TRBD1 (6 bases). Trimming removed 7 bases at V and 0 bases at J, with 18 bases between. The germline gives CDR1 MNHNS, CDR2 SASEGT. The CDR3 runs 16 residues. This CDR3 is CASTPMGAGLNTEAFF. In DNA form, the CDR3 reads TGTGCCAGCACACCAATGGGGGCGGGACTGAACACTGAAGCTTTCTTT.

The chain joins TRBV7-9 to TRBJ2-1; 7 bases are shared with TRBD1. Per the germline V gene, CDR1 is SEHNR and CDR2 is FQNEAQ (reference sequence). Unmatched junction bases numbered 7, after V lost 6 bases and J lost 8 bases. This CDR3 spans 13 amino acids. CDR3 coding DNA: TGTGCCAGCAGTTTCAATAGGGGGCATGAGCAGTTCTTC. Translation: CASSFNRGHEQFF.

The CDR3 sequence: CASSLPGGGHEQYF. Here the CDR3 DNA reads TGTGCCAGCAGCCTTCCAGGGGGCGGCCACGAGCAGTACTTC. The gene calls are TRBV5-4 and TRBJ2-7, with 8 bases fitting TRBD1. This CDR3 has 14 residues. Germline trimming cut 4 bases from V and 5 bases from J; bases unmatched to any gene: 8. Germline-derived CDR1 and CDR2 are SGHNT and YYREEE (reference sequence).